Listed below are T cell receptor beta chains from one sample, sequenced in a study of T cell responses to AZD1222 COVID-19 vaccine. Libraries were prepared by immunoSEQ multiplex PCR; TCRdb keeps only in-frame clonotypes and omits some of them. The sample shows more than 95,000 clones, roughly 87% of them seen only once. Sequencing was performed on peripheral blood, taken on day 0 of AZD1222 vaccination. All receptors derive from an adult in good health. Each CDR3 is given with its conserved first and last residue. A D gene is named only where the DNA matches it firmly. Expanded clones are given a class, and other clones once, few, many or no size at all.

clone_size: -; v_call: TRBV5-4; j_call: TRBJ1-3; d_call: -; cdr3_aa: CASSPRSGNTIYF; cdr3_nt: TGTGCCAGCAGCCCCCGCTCTGGAAACACCATATATTTT
clone_size: -; v_call: TRBV5-1; j_call: TRBJ2-7; d_call: TRBD1; cdr3_aa: CASSRPGQGESYEQYF; cdr3_nt: TGCGCCAGCAGCAGACCGGGACAGGGAGAATCCTACGAGCAGTACTTC
clone_size: once; v_call: TRBV27; j_call: TRBJ1-2; d_call: -; cdr3_aa: CASSLGPGLSDTF; cdr3_nt: TGTGCCAGCAGTTTGGGACCGGGGCTATCAGACACCTTC
clone_size: -; v_call: TRBV6-5; j_call: TRBJ2-3; d_call: -; cdr3_aa: CASSWDSTDTQYF; cdr3_nt: TGTGCCAGCAGTTGGGACAGCACAGATACGCAGTATTTT
clone_size: -; v_call: TRBV7-9; j_call: TRBJ1-2; d_call: TRBD1; cdr3_aa: CASSLGGTGSLYGYTF; cdr3_nt: TGTGCCAGCAGCTTAGGGGGGACAGGGAGCCTCTATGGCTACACCTTC
clone_size: -; v_call: TRBV29-1; j_call: TRBJ2-1; d_call: TRBD1; cdr3_aa: CSVSRDRDDNEQFF; cdr3_nt: TGCAGCGTCTCCCGGGACAGGGACGACAATGAGCAGTTCTTC
clone_size: -; v_call: TRBV14; j_call: TRBJ1-2; d_call: -; cdr3_aa: CASSQETGTTPWGYTF; cdr3_nt: TGTGCCAGCAGCCAAGAAACCGGGACGACCCCCTGGGGCTACACCTTC
clone_size: -; v_call: TRBV6-5; j_call: TRBJ2-1; d_call: -; cdr3_aa: CASSYRGLNNEQFF; cdr3_nt: TGTGCCAGCAGTTATCGTGGACTTAACAATGAGCAGTTCTTC
clone_size: -; v_call: TRBV10-3; j_call: TRBJ2-7; d_call: -; cdr3_aa: CAIRGLLVYEQYF; cdr3_nt: TGTGCCATCAGGGGGTTATTAGTTTACGAGCAGTACTTC
clone_size: -; v_call: TRBV27; j_call: TRBJ2-7; d_call: -; cdr3_aa: CASSLEEGVEQYF; cdr3_nt: TGTGCCAGCAGTTTAGAGGAGGGCGTCGAGCAGTACTTC
clone_size: -; v_call: TRBV29-1; j_call: TRBJ1-1; d_call: -; cdr3_aa: CSVGGTEAFF; cdr3_nt: TGCAGCGTTGGAGGTACTGAAGCTTTCTTT
clone_size: -; v_call: TRBV30; j_call: TRBJ1-2; d_call: TRBD1; cdr3_aa: CAWSPSQGNYGYTF; cdr3_nt: TGTGCCTGGAGTCCTTCACAGGGGAACTATGGCTACACCTTC
clone_size: -; v_call: TRBV5-1; j_call: TRBJ1-1; d_call: -; cdr3_aa: CASSSTSGAGTEAFF; cdr3_nt: TGCGCCAGCAGCTCCACCTCGGGGGCAGGCACTGAAGCTTTCTTT
clone_size: -; v_call: TRBV3-1/TRBV3-2; j_call: TRBJ2-7; d_call: TRBD1; cdr3_aa: CASSQGTGPSYEQYF; cdr3_nt: TGTGCCAGCAGCCAAGGGACAGGGCCCTCCTACGAGCAGTACTTC
clone_size: -; v_call: TRBV6-5; j_call: TRBJ2-4; d_call: TRBD1; cdr3_aa: CASTTGGAGKNIQYF; cdr3_nt: TGTGCCAGCACCACAGGGGGCGCGGGCAAAAACATTCAGTACTTC
clone_size: -; v_call: TRBV10-3; j_call: TRBJ1-5; d_call: -; cdr3_aa: CAISGGGANSNQPQHF; cdr3_nt: TGTGCCATCAGCGGGGGGGGAGCAAATAGCAATCAGCCCCAGCATTTT
clone_size: -; v_call: TRBV6-2/TRBV6-3; j_call: TRBJ2-1; d_call: -; cdr3_aa: CASSLPVDYNEQFF; cdr3_nt: TGTGCCAGCAGCCTCCCAGTAGATTACAATGAGCAGTTCTTC
clone_size: -; v_call: TRBV4-3; j_call: TRBJ2-7; d_call: -; cdr3_aa: CASSQEGAEQYF; cdr3_nt: TGCGCCAGCAGCCAAGAAGGGGCCGAGCAGTACTTC
clone_size: -; v_call: TRBV6-5; j_call: TRBJ2-7; d_call: TRBD1; cdr3_aa: CASSRQGAVYEQYF; cdr3_nt: TGTGCCAGCAGTCGACAGGGGGCCGTCTACGAGCAGTACTTC
clone_size: -; v_call: TRBV23-1; j_call: TRBJ1-5; d_call: -; cdr3_aa: CASSPTFGGRPQHF; cdr3_nt: TGCGCCAGCAGTCCAACCTTTGGGGGGAGGCCCCAGCATTTT
clone_size: -; v_call: TRBV30; j_call: TRBJ2-7; d_call: -; cdr3_aa: CAWSGGYEQYF; cdr3_nt: TGTGCCTGGAGTGGAGGGTACGAGCAGTACTTC
clone_size: -; v_call: TRBV2; j_call: TRBJ2-1; d_call: -; cdr3_aa: CASSEARWDNEQFF; cdr3_nt: TGTGCCAGCAGTGAGGCTAGGTGGGACAATGAGCAGTTCTTC
clone_size: -; v_call: TRBV20-1; j_call: TRBJ2-1; d_call: -; cdr3_aa: CSATEGSPYNEQFF; cdr3_nt: TGCAGTGCTACTGAGGGAAGCCCTTACAATGAGCAGTTCTTC
clone_size: -; v_call: TRBV7-9; j_call: TRBJ1-2; d_call: -; cdr3_aa: CASSPYSDGYTF; cdr3_nt: TGTGCCAGCAGCCCCTACAGCGATGGCTACACCTTC
clone_size: -; v_call: TRBV5-1; j_call: TRBJ2-5; d_call: TRBD1; cdr3_aa: CASRPGTGAETQYF; cdr3_nt: TGCGCCAGCAGACCCGGGACAGGGGCCGAGACCCAGTACTTC
clone_size: few; v_call: TRBV19; j_call: TRBJ1-1; d_call: -; cdr3_aa: CASSSNTGGTAEAFF; cdr3_nt: TGTGCCAGTAGTTCAAATACTGGGGGGACCGCTGAAGCTTTCTTT
clone_size: -; v_call: TRBV4-3; j_call: TRBJ1-6; d_call: -; cdr3_aa: CASSQDIQQNYSPLHF; cdr3_nt: TGCGCCAGCAGCCAAGATATTCAACAGAATTATTCACCCCTCCACTTT
clone_size: -; v_call: TRBV12-3/TRBV12-4; j_call: TRBJ1-2; d_call: -; cdr3_aa: CASRLQGPYGYTF; cdr3_nt: TGTGCCAGCAGACTACAGGGACCCTATGGCTACACCTTC
clone_size: -; v_call: TRBV5-1; j_call: TRBJ2-3; d_call: -; cdr3_aa: CASSPDYGTDTQYF; cdr3_nt: TGCGCCAGCAGCCCAGACTATGGCACAGATACGCAGTATTTT
clone_size: -; v_call: TRBV27; j_call: TRBJ2-7; d_call: -; cdr3_aa: CASSLSFRYEQYF; cdr3_nt: TGTGCCAGCAGTTTATCATTCAGATACGAGCAGTACTTC
clone_size: -; v_call: TRBV18; j_call: TRBJ2-7; d_call: TRBD1; cdr3_aa: CASSLAGTGDYEQYF; cdr3_nt: TGTGCCAGCTCACTCGCCGGGACAGGGGACTACGAGCAGTACTTC
clone_size: -; v_call: TRBV7-3; j_call: TRBJ2-1; d_call: TRBD2; cdr3_aa: CASSLSGGPAYNEQFF; cdr3_nt: TGTGCCAGCAGCTTAAGCGGGGGACCTGCCTACAATGAGCAGTTCTTC
clone_size: -; v_call: TRBV6-5; j_call: TRBJ2-2; d_call: -; cdr3_aa: CASAYPGELFF; cdr3_nt: TGTGCCAGCGCATACCCCGGGGAGCTGTTTTTT
clone_size: -; v_call: TRBV5-5; j_call: TRBJ1-1; d_call: -; cdr3_aa: CASNRGTTGNTEAFF; cdr3_nt: TGTGCCAGCAATAGGGGGACAACCGGGAACACTGAAGCTTTCTTT
clone_size: -; v_call: TRBV5-5; j_call: TRBJ2-7; d_call: TRBD1; cdr3_aa: CASSLQDRGYEQYF; cdr3_nt: TGTGCCAGCAGCTTGCAGGACAGGGGTTACGAGCAGTACTTC
clone_size: -; v_call: TRBV7-9; j_call: TRBJ2-1; d_call: TRBD2; cdr3_aa: CASSPRGTSGNNEQFF; cdr3_nt: TGTGCCAGCAGCCCAAGGGGGACTAGCGGGAACAATGAGCAGTTCTTC
clone_size: few; v_call: TRBV30; j_call: TRBJ1-3; d_call: -; cdr3_aa: CAQAEEASSGNTIYF; cdr3_nt: TGTGCCCAAGCCGAAGAGGCATCCTCTGGAAACACCATATATTTT
clone_size: -; v_call: TRBV6-5; j_call: TRBJ2-7; d_call: -; cdr3_aa: CASISLTYEQYF; cdr3_nt: TGTGCCAGCATTAGCCTCACCTACGAGCAGTACTTC
clone_size: -; v_call: TRBV19; j_call: TRBJ1-2; d_call: -; cdr3_aa: CASSQNPLYGYTF; cdr3_nt: TGTGCCAGTAGTCAGAATCCCCTCTATGGCTACACCTTC
clone_size: -; v_call: TRBV7-9; j_call: TRBJ1-1; d_call: -; cdr3_aa: CASSLARGGDTEAFF; cdr3_nt: TGTGCCAGCAGCTTAGCGCGGGGGGGAGACACTGAAGCTTTCTTT
clone_size: -; v_call: TRBV6-5; j_call: TRBJ1-1; d_call: -; cdr3_aa: CASRFGKGTEAFF; cdr3_nt: TGTGCCAGCAGGTTCGGAAAGGGCACTGAAGCTTTCTTT
clone_size: -; v_call: TRBV21-1; j_call: TRBJ2-2; d_call: -; cdr3_aa: CASLREDNTGELFF; cdr3_nt: TGTGCCAGCTTGCGTGAGGATAACACCGGGGAGCTGTTTTTT
clone_size: -; v_call: TRBV20-1; j_call: TRBJ2-7; d_call: -; cdr3_aa: CSASGHKSYEQYF; cdr3_nt: TGCAGTGCTAGTGGCCATAAATCCTACGAGCAGTACTTC
clone_size: -; v_call: TRBV2; j_call: TRBJ2-2; d_call: -; cdr3_aa: CASSPTRQTTGELFF; cdr3_nt: TGTGCCAGCAGTCCTACTAGACAAACGACCGGGGAGCTGTTTTTT
clone_size: -; v_call: TRBV7-7; j_call: TRBJ2-3; d_call: -; cdr3_aa: CASSLAIRGRGADTQYF; cdr3_nt: TGTGCTAGCAGCTTAGCAATCAGGGGCAGGGGCGCAGATACGCAGTATTTT
clone_size: -; v_call: TRBV9; j_call: TRBJ2-3; d_call: -; cdr3_aa: CASSVGASATDTQYF; cdr3_nt: TGTGCCAGCAGCGTAGGAGCTAGCGCGACAGATACGCAGTATTTT
clone_size: -; v_call: TRBV15; j_call: TRBJ1-2; d_call: -; cdr3_aa: CATRTGHGYGYTF; cdr3_nt: TGTGCCACCAGAACAGGGCACGGCTATGGCTACACCTTC
clone_size: few; v_call: TRBV27; j_call: TRBJ1-5; d_call: -; cdr3_aa: CASSLGNPNQPQHF; cdr3_nt: TGTGCCAGCAGTTTAGGAAACCCCAATCAGCCCCAGCATTTT
clone_size: -; v_call: TRBV11-2; j_call: TRBJ1-4; d_call: -; cdr3_aa: CASSLGLVNEKLFF; cdr3_nt: TGTGCCAGCAGCTTAGGTCTAGTTAATGAAAAACTGTTTTTT
clone_size: -; v_call: TRBV9; j_call: TRBJ2-6; d_call: -; cdr3_aa: CASSPRGRANVLTF; cdr3_nt: TGTGCCAGCAGCCCTCGAGGTAGGGCCAACGTCCTGACTTTC
clone_size: few; v_call: TRBV6-1; j_call: TRBJ1-6; d_call: -; cdr3_aa: CASSEAGGRNSPLHF; cdr3_nt: TGTGCCAGCAGTGAAGCGGGCGGGAGGAATTCACCCCTCCACTTT
clone_size: -; v_call: TRBV7-2; j_call: TRBJ2-5; d_call: TRBD2; cdr3_aa: CASSLGGGVQETQYF; cdr3_nt: TGTGCCAGCAGCTTGGGCGGGGGGGTCCAAGAGACCCAGTACTTC